This T cell receptor (beta chain) was documented in a study of shared clonotypes between healthy human individuals (dated by TCRdb to 2018 to 2020). About the investigation overall: A couple of women and three men aged 18 to 49 years were included in the cohort. To estimate repertoire size and how much clonotype sharing occurs between individuals, the study deeply sequenced the blood TCR repertoires of several healthy adults. Per donor, leukapheresis produced somewhere between about 0.8 and 9 billion PBMCs. Different laboratories and diverse techniques were used to prepare libraries and sequence TCR repertoires, to increase sequencing depth and limit assay-specific biases. General conclusions and limits of the study: The genetic and exposure-history diversity represented was limited by the small number of donors. Sampling was limited to blood, and TCR repertoires in tissue likely differ from TCR repertoires in blood. Pairwise subsampling led to the expectation that sequencing depth would affect the degree of clonotype sharing among donors.

In the case of this clone: The specificity of this receptor is unknown. The input lacks base qualities; no much larger clone sits a single base away. Other DNA sequences in this sample translate to the same CDR3.

Looking up the germline V gene yields CDR1 SGHTA and CDR2 FQGNSA. V and J lose 3 bases and 5 bases, and a span of 13 bases separates them. The CDR3 runs 14 residues from the cysteine to the phenylalanine. Just the 42-base CDR3 DNA is kept, in frame starting at base 1. Using the deep immunoSEQ assay, TCR CDR3 regions were amplified from genomic DNA by multiplex PCR. Genomic DNA extracted from each cell subset was distributed evenly over all wells of several immunoSEQ 96-well plates, and each plate served as one replicate. For unsorted PBMC, 250 to 300 ng genomic DNA, equal to 30,000 or so T cell genomes, was loaded into each replicate PCR. Ten immunoSEQ deep assay plates were used to sequence unsorted PBMC genomic DNA. Purified libraries were quantified with a Qubit 3.0 fluorometer, sized on a Bioanalyzer 2100, and re-quantified with the KAPA Library Quantification kit. Each immunoSEQ 96-well plate was sequenced on its own single-read 150-cycle Illumina NextSeq 550 flow cell. The authors' analysis ran thus. Because only junctional sequences without quality scores were contained in the immunoSEQ output, filtering matching that applied to full-length reads could not be performed. To assign V/J genes and CDR3, sequences were annotated using PyIR, a Python wrapper for IgBLAST v1.9, with IMGT germline references. Any read was removed if the V/J assignment was weak (E-value above 1e-6), the CDR3 was missing, or the read contained stop codons, out-of-frame junctions, or ambiguous translated residues. V3J clonotypes were defined as sequences sharing an identical inferred V gene, J gene, and CDR3 amino acid sequence. To compute the percentage overlap between repertoires, the number of shared unique clonotypes was divided by the size of the smaller repertoire. Three approaches were used to assess repertoire richness: RTK rarefaction, the Chao1 estimator, and Recon v2.1 estimates of unobserved clonotypes. As stored in TCRdb, this immuneACCESS dataset retains in-frame rearrangements with V and J assigned. A fraction of the clones does not appear; measured against another copy, unresolved V genes explain less than half of the discrepancy, and the remainder lacks a known reason. D and trimming come from the DNA, and the V and J calls and clone size come from that table. Here the sample has roughly 500,000 clones; around 85% occur a single time. Clones ranked in the top ten supply 10% to 15% of the sample.

The donors were healthy, HIV-negative adults with no recently reported acute infections or vaccinations. Every donor was a Caucasian adult living in Nashville, Tennessee, USA. For unsorted samples, roughly 90 million PBMCs were counted, and genomic DNA was extracted using the QIAamp DNA Blood Mini kit. Blood was obtained by leukapheresis, after which PBMCs were separated by Ficoll-Histopaque density gradient centrifugation and cryopreserved in liquid nitrogen vapor phase. The clonotype originates from a woman aged 40 to 50 in good health. Some clones in this sample may be carry-over from other donors' samples. The sequence links TRBV7-2 to TRBJ1-1, and TRBD1 may be the D gene, going by 6 matching bases. Sequenced input: PBMCs. The DNA sequence follows: TGTGCCAGCAGCTTTTCTGGGGGCGATACTGAAGCTTTCTTT. The encoded protein is CASSFSGGDTEAFF.